A selection of T cell receptor beta chains follows, all from one sample in a study of control samples from healthy donors and cancer patients. Sequenced by immunoSEQ multiplex PCR; TCRdb stores in-frame clones only, minus some. The table lists roughly 120,000 clones, around 89% of them singletons, with about 2.5% in the top ten. The sequenced material came from blood. These receptors were obtained from a woman aged 70-85 years in good health. The CDR3 runs from the conserved cysteine through the conserved F or W. Each record gives: J gene, D gene, V gene, clone size, CDR3 protein, CDR3 DNA. A D gene is named only where the DNA matches it firmly. Not all rows give a size; the values are once, few, many and, for expanded clones, a class.

TRBJ1-6 NA TRBV19 NA CASSIRHGENSPLHF TGTGCCAGTAGTATCCGTCATGGGGAGAATTCACCCCTCCACTTT
TRBJ1-5 NA TRBV19 NA CASTDSGELGNQPQHF TGTGCCAGTACAGATAGCGGGGAATTAGGCAATCAGCCCCAGCATTTT
TRBJ1-6 NA TRBV15 NA CATSSRVGSPLHF TGTGCCACCAGCAGCAGGGTGGGTTCACCCCTCCACTTT
TRBJ2-1 NA TRBV24-1 NA CATSDFAGSHNEQFF TGTGCCACCAGTGATTTTGCCGGGTCCCACAATGAGCAGTTCTTC
TRBJ2-2 TRBD2 TRBV4-2 NA CASAREGGNTGELFF TGTGCCAGCGCACGGGAGGGGGGGAACACCGGGGAGCTGTTTTTT
TRBJ1-1 NA TRBV7-3 few CASSSNRDTEAFF TGTGCCAGCAGCTCCAATAGAGACACTGAAGCTTTCTTT
TRBJ2-1 NA TRBV5-1 NA CASSTSQGGGNEQFF TGCGCCAGCAGCACCTCACAGGGGGGGGGCAATGAGCAGTTCTTC
TRBJ1-1 TRBD1 TRBV19 once CASNRDRGSRAEAFF TGTGCCAGTAACCGGGACAGGGGTAGTAGGGCTGAAGCTTTCTTT
TRBJ1-1 NA TRBV5-5 NA CASRQEPGATEAFF TGTGCCAGCAGGCAGGAGCCGGGAGCCACTGAAGCTTTCTTT
TRBJ2-6 NA TRBV9 few CASSVDGGAGANVLTF TGTGCCAGCAGCGTAGATGGGGGGGCCGGGGCCAACGTCCTGACTTTC
TRBJ1-1 NA TRBV7-8 NA CASSPGGAVGTEAFF TGTGCCAGCAGCCCGGGGGGGGCAGTTGGGACTGAAGCTTTCTTT
TRBJ2-7 NA TRBV3-1/TRBV3-2 NA CASSRGQVNEQYF TGTGCCAGCAGCCGGGGGCAGGTGAACGAGCAGTACTTC